This is a list of T cell receptor beta chains from one sample in a study of T cells after yellow fever vaccination. TCRdb called the 5' RACE reads again in MiXCR, with one record for every CDR3 protein. The sample lists about 360,000 distinct CDR3 sequences, 6% to 8% occurring once. The source material was PBMCs, sampled 5 days after the yellow fever booster vaccination. The receptor source for this set is a man aged 30 to 45 who received the YFV17D yellow fever vaccine. Each CDR3 is given with its conserved first and last residue. D genes are given only for firm matches. Clone size, where shown, is once, few, many, or a class for clones that have expanded.

j_gene | d_gene | v_gene | abundance | CDR3aa | CDR3nt
TRBJ2-3 | TRBD2 | TRBV4-3 | NA | CASSQDVNSGMGADTQYF | TGCGCCAGCAGCCAAGATGTGAATAGCGGGATGGGGGCAGATACGCAGTATTTT
TRBJ2-1 | NA | TRBV7-8 | many | CASSYPGLRVENEQFF | TGTGCCAGCAGCTACCCGGGACTCAGGGTAGAAAATGAGCAGTTCTTC
TRBJ1-5 | NA | TRBV7-6 | NA | CASSLGADQPQHF | TGTGCCAGCAGCTTGGGGGCGGATCAGCCCCAGCATTTT
TRBJ2-1 | TRBD1 | TRBV7-2 | NA | CASSYQGVGEQFF | TGTGCCAGCAGCTACCAGGGGGTGGGTGAGCAGTTCTTC
TRBJ2-3 | TRBD2 | TRBV6-1 | NA | CASGAGGGTSTDTQYF | TGTGCCAGCGGAGCGGGAGGGGGGACTAGCACAGATACGCAGTATTTT
TRBJ2-2 | TRBD1 | TRBV29-1 | few | CSVGWDRGITGELFF | TGCAGCGTTGGGTGGGACAGGGGGATCACCGGGGAGCTGTTTTTT
TRBJ2-4 | TRBD1 | TRBV11-2 | NA | CASSRLGTALAKNIQYF | TGTGCCAGCAGCCGTTTGGGGACAGCCCTAGCCAAAAACATTCAGTACTTC
TRBJ2-7 | TRBD1 | TRBV10-3 | few | CATNRGPSYEQYF | TGTGCCACCAACAGGGGGCCGTCCTACGAGCAGTACTTC
TRBJ2-1 | NA | TRBV5-1 | many | CASSSRQAAPNEQFF | TGCGCCAGCAGCTCCCGACAGGCGGCACCTAATGAGCAGTTCTTC
TRBJ2-3 | NA | TRBV20-1 | many | CSVPGHQALGTDTQYF | TGCAGTGTCCCCGGACACCAGGCCTTAGGCACAGATACGCAGTATTTT
TRBJ2-3 | TRBD2 | TRBV20-1 | few | CSASVAGGTDTQYF | TGCAGTGCTAGCGTTGCGGGAGGCACAGATACGCAGTATTTT
TRBJ2-7 | TRBD2 | TRBV20-1 | few | CSGTSGLYEQYF | TGCAGCGGGACTAGCGGCCTCTACGAGCAGTACTTC
TRBJ2-5 | TRBD2 | TRBV7-9 | few | CASSSGLAGEVEETQYF | TGTGCCAGCAGCTCGGGACTAGCGGGAGAGGTGGAAGAGACCCAGTACTTC
TRBJ2-7 | TRBD2 | TRBV7-8 | NA | CASSLVARGLAESSYEQYF | TGTGCCAGCAGCTTAGTCGCCCGTGGACTAGCGGAAAGCTCCTACGAGCAGTACTTC
TRBJ2-2 | TRBD2 | TRBV5-1 | NA | CASSLAPLADTGELFF | TGCGCCAGCAGCTTGGCCCCTCTAGCGGACACCGGGGAGCTGTTTTTT
TRBJ2-4 | NA | TRBV3-1 | few | CASSFRRAGGNIQYF | TGTGCCAGCAGCTTCAGGAGGGCCGGGGGAAACATTCAGTACTTC
TRBJ2-7 | NA | TRBV3-1 | many | CASSQIKALVGEQYF | TGTGCCAGCAGCCAGATCAAAGCGTTGGTCGGCGAGCAGTACTTC
TRBJ1-4 | NA | TRBV3-1 | NA | CASSQVSGTSRKLFF | TGTGCCAGCAGCCAAGTCTCAGGTACATCCCGAAAACTGTTTTTT
TRBJ2-1 | TRBD2 | TRBV14 | NA | CASSSRLAGRGPYNEQFF | TGTGCCAGCAGTTCGCGACTAGCGGGAAGGGGCCCCTACAATGAGCAGTTCTTC
TRBJ2-7 | NA | TRBV20-1 | many | CSASLRGLSYEQYF | TGCAGTGCTAGTTTGAGAGGCCTCTCCTACGAGCAGTACTTC
TRBJ1-1 | NA | TRBV5-1 | many | CASSMWGSEAFF | TGCGCCAGCAGCATGTGGGGGAGTGAAGCTTTCTTT
TRBJ2-1 | TRBD2 | TRBV6-5 | NA | CASSYMASGSPSYNEQFF | TGTGCCAGCAGTTACATGGCTAGCGGGAGTCCATCCTACAATGAGCAGTTCTTC
TRBJ2-1 | NA | TRBV12-3/TRBV12-4 | few | CASSPPTYNEQFF | TGTGCCAGCAGCCCCCCAACGTACAATGAGCAGTTCTTC
TRBJ2-1 | NA | TRBV7-9 | few | CASSTSRGYNEQFF | TGTGCCAGCAGTACTAGCAGGGGGTACAATGAGCAGTTCTTC
TRBJ2-1 | TRBD2 | TRBV7-2 | few | CASSSGGGLGNEQFF | TGTGCCAGCAGCTCGGGAGGGGGATTAGGCAATGAGCAGTTCTTC
TRBJ2-1 | TRBD2 | TRBV4-3 | NA | CASSQGGGSTRANEQFF | TGCGCCAGCAGCCAAGGAGGCGGGAGTACCCGGGCCAATGAGCAGTTCTTC
TRBJ2-3 | NA | TRBV20-1 | many | CSAWVREADTQYF | TGCAGTGCCTGGGTGCGGGAAGCAGATACGCAGTATTTT
TRBJ2-7 | TRBD2 | TRBV10-3 | NA | CAISESGGDEQYF | TGTGCCATCAGTGAGTCGGGGGGGGACGAGCAGTACTTC
TRBJ1-2 | NA | TRBV4-2 | NA | CARGPGLNYGYTF | TGTGCCAGGGGCCCCGGGCTGAACTATGGCTACACCTTC
TRBJ2-5 | NA | TRBV15 | NA | CATSRDLSVPSYQETQYF | TGTGCCACCAGCAGAGATCTCAGTGTCCCATCGTACCAAGAGACCCAGTACTTC
TRBJ2-2 | TRBD2 | TRBV20-1 | NA | CSAQGSGREGGELFF | TGCAGTGCCCAGGGATCGGGACGGGAGGGCGGGGAGCTGTTTTTT
TRBJ2-2 | NA | TRBV30 | many | CAWTRGAGELFF | TGTGCCTGGACCCGTGGCGCCGGGGAGCTGTTTTTT
TRBJ2-5 | NA | TRBV20-1 | NA | CSARDGGIGETQYF | TGCAGTGCTAGAGACGGGGGTATTGGAGAGACCCAGTACTTC
TRBJ2-3 | NA | TRBV15 | many | CATSEGRTYVDTQYF | TGTGCCACCAGCGAGGGGCGGACTTACGTGGATACGCAGTATTTT
TRBJ1-1 | NA | TRBV20-1 | NA | CSVMGLGTEAFF | TGCAGTGTAATGGGGCTGGGCACTGAAGCTTTCTTT
TRBJ2-1 | NA | TRBV4-3 | many | CASSQDSRNNEQFF | TGCGCCAGCAGCCAAGATTCCAGAAACAATGAGCAGTTCTTC
TRBJ2-2 | NA | TRBV15 | NA | CATSRDLGFTGELFF | TGTGCCACCAGCAGAGATTTGGGTTTCACCGGGGAGCTGTTTTTT
TRBJ2-3 | NA | TRBV6-4 | many | CASSPFTFGGTDTQYF | TGTGCCAGCAGCCCCTTTACCTTTGGGGGGACAGATACGCAGTATTTT
TRBJ2-6 | NA | TRBV5-1 | few | CASSLADSSGANVLTF | TGCGCCAGCAGCTTGGCCGACAGCTCTGGGGCCAACGTCCTGACTTTC
TRBJ2-4 | NA | TRBV4-3 | many | CASSQALENIQYF | TGCGCCAGCAGCCAAGCTCTGGAGAACATTCAGTACTTC
TRBJ2-3 | TRBD2 | TRBV7-2 | few | CASRPIPGLAGTDTQYF | TGTGCCAGCAGGCCCATTCCGGGACTAGCGGGGACAGATACGCAGTATTTT
TRBJ2-5 | NA | TRBV5-6 | many | CASSLEREREFQETQYF | TGTGCCAGCAGCTTGGAGAGGGAAAGAGAGTTCCAAGAGACCCAGTACTTC
TRBJ2-6 | NA | TRBV5-1 | few | CASSLAGHSGANVLTF | TGCGCCAGCAGCTTGGCCGGGCACTCTGGGGCCAACGTCCTGACTTTC
TRBJ2-3 | NA | TRBV6-1 | few | CASSVSLDTQYF | TGTGCCAGCAGTGTCAGCCTAGATACGCAGTATTTT
TRBJ2-7 | TRBD1 | TRBV29-1 | NA | CSVEGQGQDLPYEQYF | TGCAGCGTCGAGGGGCAGGGACAGGACCTTCCCTACGAGCAGTACTTC
TRBJ2-5 | NA | TRBV20-1 | many | CSARDSVGETQYF | TGCAGTGCTAGAGATTCGGTGGGGGAGACCCAGTACTTC
TRBJ2-2 | NA | TRBV7-2 | few | CASRGGARGLFF | TGTGCCAGCAGGGGGGGCGCTCGAGGGCTGTTTTTT
TRBJ1-1 | NA | TRBV6-2/TRBV6-3 | NA | CASHQGTEAFF | TGTGCCAGCCATCAGGGAACTGAAGCTTTCTTT
TRBJ2-5 | NA | TRBV20-1 | NA | CSASGQGRETQYF | TGCAGTGCTAGTGGGCAGGGACGAGAGACCCAGTACTTC
TRBJ1-2 | NA | TRBV5-1 | few | CASSPGAGVGHGYTF | TGCGCCAGCAGCCCCGGGGCAGGGGTTGGTCATGGCTACACCTTC
TRBJ2-7 | TRBD2 | TRBV20-1 | NA | CSARGGTSATYEQYF | TGCAGTGCTAGAGGTGGGACTAGCGCTACCTACGAGCAGTACTTC
TRBJ2-7 | NA | TRBV5-5 | many | CASSLAAGGYEQYF | TGTGCCAGCAGCTTGGCCGCCGGAGGATACGAGCAGTACTTC
TRBJ2-6 | NA | TRBV27 | few | CASSLFGANVLTF | TGTGCCAGCAGTTTATTCGGGGCCAACGTCCTGACTTTC